The 14 T cell receptor beta chains below were found in one sample sequenced in a study of T-cell reconstitution after alpha-beta-depleted transplantation in children. Preparation of the TCRbeta library used unique molecular identifiers. TCRdb reprocessed the PCR reads with MiXCR, giving one entry per CDR3 protein. The sample has over 45,000 distinct CDR3 sequences; about a tenth are singletons. The specimen was PBMCs, mostly from graft donor cells, collected 60 days after TCRalphabeta/CD19-depleted stem cell transplant. Receptors were obtained from a male patient aged 2-15 years who had a stem cell transplant for chronic granulomatous disease, so the T cells may come from the graft donor.

The count of this clonotype is one. A much bigger clone sits one base away, suggesting this may be a read error. This sequence joins TRBV12-3 or TRBV12-4 and TRBJ2-1, with 9 bases aligning to TRBD2. There are 16 residues in the CDR3. J lost 9 bases, V lost 3 bases, and 12 bases had no gene match. The CDR3: CASSFLQRGVGSEQFF. CDR3 sequence (DNA): TGTGCCAGCAGTTTCTTGCAGCGGGGGGTGGGCAGTGAGCAGTTCTTC.

This clonotype was detected many times. The gene calls are TRBV27 and TRBJ2-5; possibly TRBD1 for D (6 bases). The CDR3 is 14 amino acids. Trimming removed 2 bases from V and 5 bases from J, with 12 bases in between. The germline V gene encodes CDR1 MNHEY and CDR2 SMNVEV (reference sequence). The CDR3 loop is CASSLRGSGETQYF. The CDR3, as DNA: TGTGCCAGCAGTTTAAGGGGGTCGGGGGAGACCCAGTACTTC.

This clonotype appeared a few times. The chain links TRBV6-5 to TRBJ1-5, with 11 bases aligning to TRBD1. Per the germline V gene, CDR1 is MNHEY and CDR2 is SVGAGI. The CDR3 length is 17 residues. After removal of 2 bases from V and 1 base from J, the junction contained 4 bases not matched to a gene. DNA of the CDR3: TGTGCCAGCAGTTACCAGGGGACAGGGGGGAGCAATCAGCCCCAGCATTTT. Translated, it gives CASSYQGTGGSNQPQHF.

This clonotype was recorded many times. This rearrangement joins TRBV27 to TRBJ2-7; 10 bases map to TRBD1. The CDR3 totals 15 residues. V was clipped by 0 bases and J by 6 bases; unmatched bases: 5. Germline assignment: CDR1 MNHEY and CDR2 SMNVEV (reference sequence). The CDR3 is CASSLSGDRGGEQYF. CDR3 DNA: TGTGCCAGCAGTTTATCTGGGGACAGGGGTGGCGAGCAGTACTTC.

This clonotype was counted only a few times. This chain joins TRBV28 and TRBJ2-7, with D possibly matching TRBD2 (6 bases). The germline V gene encodes CDR1 MDHEN and CDR2 SYDVKM. The V end was cut by 5 bases, the J end by 3 bases, with 17 bases between. The CDR3 extends over 15 amino acids. The CDR3 is CASSAHTSQFYEQYF. CDR3 sequence (DNA): TGTGCCAGCAGTGCGCACACTAGCCAATTCTACGAGCAGTACTTC.

This clonotype was recorded at least ten times. DNA for the CDR3: TGTGCCAGCAGCTCGATAGAGGGACTAGCGAGGGGTAATGAGCAGTTCTTC. Protein sequence: CASSSIEGLARGNEQFF. This chain links TRBV11-2 with TRBJ2-1; 10 bases map to TRBD2. The CDR3 is made up of 17 amino acids. Germline V gene lookup returns CDR1 SGHAT and CDR2 FQNNGV. V shed 4 bases, J shed 7 bases, and the junction held 13 bases outside the gene matches.

This clonotype was counted at least ten times. For the CDR3, the DNA is TGTGCCAGCAGCACCCAGGGGCGGACTGAAGCTTTCTTT. Amino acid sequence: CASSTQGRTEAFF. This sequence joins TRBV7-2 and TRBJ1-1, with D tentatively TRBD1 (6 bases). This CDR3 comprises 13 residues. V was clipped by 5 bases and J by 5 bases, with 12 bases between them. The germline V gene has CDR1 SGHTA and CDR2 FQGNSA.

In this sample, this clonotype turned up many times. V and J are TRBV28 and TRBJ2-1; D not certain. CDR1 MDHEN and CDR2 SYDVKM come from the germline V gene. The CDR3 extends over 13 amino acids. The V end was cut by 5 bases, the J end by 5 bases, with 10 bases between. CDR3 bases: TGTGCCAGCAGTCCCATTCCGGACAATGAGCAGTTCTTC. Translation gives CASSPIPDNEQFF.

This clonotype has a count of ten or more. The chain uses TRBV5-1 and TRBJ2-2, with 12 bases identical to TRBD2. The CDR3 spans 16 residues. Germline V CDR1 and CDR2: SGHRS, YFSETQ. The junction had 2 bases not matched to a gene; V was cut back by 3 bases and J by 2 bases. In DNA form, the CDR3 reads TGCGCCAGCAGCTGGGGACTAGCGGGTAACACCGGGGAGCTGTTTTTT. Translated, it gives CASSWGLAGNTGELFF.

The V gene is TRBV5-1, the J gene TRBJ2-7; TRBD1 aligns across 7 bases. Germline CDR1 reads SGHRS; CDR2 reads YFSETQ. J lost 1 base, V lost 5 bases, and 9 bases had no gene match. The CDR3 is made up of 15 amino acids. The CDR3 is CASREILGQSYEQYF. In DNA form, the CDR3 reads TGCGCCAGCAGAGAAATTCTGGGACAGTCCTACGAGCAGTACTTC.

This clonotype was seen at least ten times. This chain connects TRBV20-1 to TRBJ2-7; 14 nucleotides align to TRBD2. The CDR3 is made up of 16 amino acids. From germline, CDR1 is DFQATT and CDR2 SNEGSKA (reference sequence). V lost 3 bases to trimming and J lost 3 bases; unmatched junction nucleotides: 7. CDR3 residues: CSARTGLAGAYYEQYF. CDR3 nucleotides: TGCAGTGCTAGGACGGGACTAGCGGGGGCATACTACGAGCAGTACTTC.

This clonotype is termed medium-sized. The rearrangement links TRBV10-2 to TRBJ2-5; perhaps TRBD2 as D (5 bases). CDR1 is WSHSY, CDR2 SAAADI, per germline. The CDR3 has 16 amino acids. The V end was cut by 2 bases, the J end by 4 bases, with 17 bases between. This CDR3 reads CASSEQPQEVGETQYF. The CDR3 nucleotides are TGCGCCAGCAGTGAGCAACCCCAGGAGGTCGGAGAGACCCAGTACTTC.

This clonotype was observed at least ten times. The chain has TRBV7-6 and TRBJ2-2; D is unclear. V lost 5 bases and J 5 bases, leaving 6 bases between the germline ends. This CDR3 spans 12 amino acids. Germline CDR1 SGHVS, CDR2 FNYEAQ. This CDR3 is CASSQLTGELFF. The DNA of the CDR3 is TGTGCCAGCAGCCAGTTGACCGGGGAGCTGTTTTTT.

This clonotype was recorded at least ten times. This chain connects TRBV9 to TRBJ2-5, with unresolved D. CDR1 and CDR2 (germline): SGDLS, YYNGEE. This CDR3 spans 14 amino acids. The ends were cut back, 0 bases at V and 4 bases at J, with 10 bases in the middle. For the CDR3, the DNA is TGTGCCAGCAGCGTAGATACGGGTGGAGAGACCCAGTACTTC. It is translated as CASSVDTGGETQYF.